This T cell receptor beta chain was identified during a study of T cells in Graves' hyperthyroidism and ophthalmopathy. About the study: It was at initial diagnosis, before any treatment, that peripheral blood was collected.

Duration under 3 months, a NOSPECS grade of at least 4, and a Clinical Activity Score of at least 3 characterized the ophthalmopathy patients. Germline-derived CDR1 and CDR2 are DFQATT and SNEGSKA (reference sequence). The V end was cut by 2 bases, the J end by 5 bases, with 7 bases between. CDR3 length: 11 residues. This clonotype was seen at least ten times. Amplification yielded TCR beta CDR3 regions, with RNA transcripts as the source. The primer set for the first-round RT-PCR of the TCR CDR3 was HTBI. Using its own MiXCR run on the multiplex PCR reads, TCRdb lists one record per CDR3 protein. The table has some 360,000 distinct CDR3 sequences, roughly 18% seen once.

The sequenced sample was blood. The TCR sequence derives from a woman aged 40 to 50 with Graves' ophthalmopathy. This chain links TRBV20-1 with TRBJ2-7, with no clear D. The DNA for the CDR3 is TGCAGTGCTAGATTTTCGAACGAGCAGTACTTC. Encoded protein: CSARFSNEQYF.